This passage covers 30 T cell receptor beta chains from one sample sequenced in a study of Graves' ophthalmopathy and Graves' hyperthyroidism. TCR beta CDR3 amplification used RNA transcripts. An initial RT-PCR round employing HTBI primers preceded a second-round multiplex PCR. TCRdb passed the multiplex PCR reads through MiXCR, listing each CDR3 protein once. The sample holds about 500,000 distinct CDR3 sequences, 39% seen once. Material: peripheral blood or thyroid tissue (not recorded which). These receptors originate from an adult man with Graves' hyperthyroidism.

This clonotype was counted once. The rearrangement joins TRBV11-1 to TRBJ1-2; D gene unclear. Between the trimmed V and J ends, which lost 11 bases and 1 base, there was a span of 14 bases. CDR3 size: 13 residues. Germline-derived CDR1 and CDR2 are SGHAT and FQDESV (reference sequence). CDR3 sequence reads: CAWSLGLNYGYTF. The CDR3 DNA reads TGTGCCTGGAGTCTCGGCCTTAACTATGGCTACACCTTC. The variable domain in full, completed from reference TRBV11-1 and TRBJ1-2, reads EAEVAQSPRYKITEKSQAVAFWCDPISGHATLYWYRQILGQGPELLVQFQDESVVDDSQLPKDRFSAERLKGVDSTLKIQPAELGDSAMYLCAWSLGLNYGYTFGSGTRLTVV.

This clonotype was counted at least ten times. The gene calls are TRBV2 and TRBJ1-2; no reliable D call. This CDR3 region has 11 residues. The V gene's germline CDR1 is SNHLY and CDR2 FYNNEI. V lost 8 bases and J 6 bases, leaving 10 bases between the germline ends. In DNA, the CDR3 is TGTGCCAGCTGGGATGGGGATGGCTACACCTTC. Its protein is CASWDGDGYTF.

A note on this clonotype: A much more abundant neighbour one base away suggests this may be a read error. The CDR3 region has the DNA TGTGCCAGCACCAGGGACAGAGCTAACTATGGCTACATCTTC. It codes for CASTRDRANYGYIF. This chain links TRBV6-1 with TRBJ1-2; TRBD1 matches 7 bases. The germline CDR1 and CDR2 sequences are MNHNS and SASEGT. CDR3 length: 14 amino acids.

The table lists this clonotype with many counts. The chain links TRBV20-1 to TRBJ2-5; TRBD1 might be the D (5 bases). The length of the CDR3 is 14 residues. Germline CDR1 DFQATT, CDR2 SNEGSKA (reference sequence). The V end was cut by 0 bases, the J end by 4 bases, with 12 bases between. CDR3 region: CSARDFQRGETQYF. DNA of the CDR3: TGCAGTGCTAGAGATTTCCAAAGGGGAGAGACCCAGTACTTC.

A note on this clonotype: At one end the junction does not follow the germline gene, possibly because of a read error. CDR3 region: CASSLDGRANTGGLFF. The CDR3 nucleotides read TGTGCCAGCAGCTTAGACGGGCGTGCGAACACCGGGGGGCTGTTTTTT. The V gene is TRBV7-2, the J gene TRBJ2-2, with D perhaps matching TRBD2 (6 bases). Germline values: CDR1 SGHTA, CDR2 FQGNSA. This CDR3 is 16 amino acids long.

The chain combines TRBV10-3 with TRBJ2-6; 7 nucleotides agree with TRBD1. After removal of 3 bases from V and 1 base from J, the junction contained 3 bases not matched to a gene. Germline assignment: CDR1 ENHRY and CDR2 SYGVKD. The length of the CDR3 is 16 residues. CDR3 residues: CAISDDRVSGANVLTF. The DNA of the CDR3 is TGTGCCATCAGTGATGACAGGGTGTCTGGGGCCAACGTCCTGACTTTC.

The CDR3 protein is CAISDRDTTYEQYF. The CDR3 DNA follows: TGTGCCATCAGTGACAGGGACACCACCTACGAGCAGTACTTC. V gene TRBV10-3 combines with J gene TRBJ2-7; D may be TRBD1 (6 bases). This CDR3 has 14 amino acids. V dropped 3 bases and J dropped 2 bases, with 11 bases sitting between them. Germline CDR1 ENHRY, CDR2 SYGVKD.

The CDR3 nucleotides are TGTGCCAGCAGCAAACCTCAGGGGGACGGCTACACCTTGAACACTGAAGCTTTCTTT. Protein: CASSKPQGDGYTLNTEAFF. This rearrangement joins TRBV7-8 to TRBJ1-1, with TRBD1 identical over 7 bases. With 5 bases clipped from V and 0 bases from J, the junction kept 18 bases outside the gene matches. This CDR3 comprises 19 residues. Germline CDR1 reads SGHVS; CDR2 reads FQNEAQ.

This clonotype was recorded a few times. The rearrangement joins TRBV4-2 to TRBJ2-7; perhaps TRBD2 as D (6 bases). The length of the CDR3 is 20 residues. Germline V gives CDR1 LGHNA, CDR2 YNFKEQ. V was shortened by 4 bases and J by 3 bases, with 31 bases between the two germline ends. The CDR3 coding sequence is TGTGCCAGCAGCCGACTCCCGGGACTCGCACCTTTGATGACTTACTACGAGCAGTACTTC. It codes for CASSRLPGLAPLMTYYEQYF.

This chain connects TRBV7-2 to TRBJ2-7; 11 bases match TRBD1. The germline CDR1 and CDR2 sequences are SGHTA and FQGNSA. The CDR3 has 14 amino acids. The trim removed 8 bases at V and 7 bases at J, leaving 10 bases unmatched. This CDR3 is CASGQGANTGEQYF. The CDR3 nucleotides are TGTGCCAGCGGACAGGGGGCGAACACCGGGGAGCAGTACTTC.

This clonotype was counted ten times or more. The rearrangement links TRBV20-1 to TRBJ2-7; D might be TRBD1 or TRBD2, each matching 6 bases. Germline loops: CDR1 DFQATT, CDR2 SNEGSKA (reference sequence). The germline V and J ends were trimmed by 5 bases and 0 bases, with 23 bases remaining between them. CDR3 length: 17 amino acids. CDR3 sequence reads: CSAEGDLAWGSSYEQYF. The CDR3 region has the DNA TGCAGTGCTGAGGGGGACTTAGCCTGGGGGAGCTCCTACGAGCAGTACTTC.

This clonotype was observed a few times. J is TRBJ2-5 and V is TRBV5-6, with 11 positions matching TRBD2. CDR3 length: 18 amino acids. The ends lost 4 bases at V and 0 bases at J; junction bases unmatched: 11. Germline V lookup: CDR1 SGHDT, CDR2 YYEEEE. CDR3 in amino acids: CASSPRLAGGPYQETQYF. CDR3 coding DNA: TGTGCCAGCAGCCCCCGGCTAGCGGGAGGCCCGTACCAAGAGACCCAGTACTTC.

V usage is TRBV9 and J usage is TRBJ1-3, with a tentative D call TRBD1 (5 bases). Germline CDR1 is SGDLS and CDR2 is YYNGEE. The CDR3 is 13 amino acids. Trimming left V 0 bases short and J 7 bases short, with 8 bases between. CDR3 coding DNA: TGTGCCAGCAGCGTAGAACAGGCGAACACCATATATTTT. The encoded protein is CASSVEQANTIYF.

This clonotype has at least ten counts. V and J are TRBV10-3 and TRBJ1-1; tentatively, D is TRBD1 (5 bases). V dropped 7 bases and J dropped 5 bases, with 11 bases sitting between them. CDR1 is ENHRY and CDR2 is SYGVKD in the germline V gene. The CDR3 spans 12 residues. The CDR3 bases are TGTGCCATCAACGGGGGAGGGACTGAAGCTTTCTTT. It translates to CAINGGGTEAFF.

The chain recombines TRBV24-1 with TRBJ2-1, with D perhaps TRBD1 (6 bases). Germline V gives CDR1 KGHDR, CDR2 SFDVKD. Trimming took off 3 bases at V and 8 bases at J, with 10 bases between the two ends. This CDR3 contains 13 residues. CDR3 amino acids: CATSDAKGDEQFF. The CDR3 nucleotides are TGTGCCACCAGTGATGCTAAGGGGGATGAGCAGTTCTTC.

This clonotype was observed at least ten times. The gene calls are TRBV2 and TRBJ1-5, with 10 bases matching TRBD1. This CDR3 contains 15 residues. The V gene's germline CDR1 is SNHLY and CDR2 FYNNEI. V trimming: 7 bases; J trimming: 6 bases; junction bases outside the gene matches: 9. CDR3: CASNPPGQGSQPQHF. CDR3 nucleotide sequence: TGTGCCAGCAACCCACCGGGACAGGGGAGTCAGCCCCAGCATTTT.

This chain connects TRBV5-8 to TRBJ1-5; D remains unclear. The V end lost 2 bases, the J end lost 0 bases, and 12 bases lay between the germline ends. This CDR3 has 16 residues. The V gene's germline CDR1 is SGHTS and CDR2 YDEGEE. This chain's CDR3 is CASSFFSGYSNQPQHF. CDR3 nucleotide sequence: TGTGCCAGCAGCTTTTTTTCGGGTTATAGCAATCAGCCCCAGCATTTT. Together with reference TRBV5-8 and TRBJ1-5, the CDR3 gives the full variable domain: EAGVTQSPTHLIKTRGQQATLRCSPISGHTSVYWYQQALGLGLQFLLWYDEGEERNRGNFPPRFSGRQFPNYSSELNVNALELEDSALYLCASSFFSGYSNQPQHFGDGTRLSIL.

This clonotype was counted ten times or more. The chain is built from TRBV15 and TRBJ1-5, with a tentative D call TRBD1 (5 bases). Germline V gives CDR1 LNHNV, CDR2 YYDKDF (reference sequence). The CDR3 contains 15 residues. The V and J ends lost 0 bases and 2 bases respectively, with 8 bases between them. The CDR3 DNA reads as TGTGCCACCAGCAGAGATCAGGGAGGCAATCAGCCCCAGCATTTT. This translates into CATSRDQGGNQPQHF. The whole variable domain, filled in from reference TRBV15 and TRBJ1-5, reads DAMVIQNPRYQVTQFGKPVTLSCSQTLNHNVMYWYQQKSSQAPKLLFHYYDKDFNNEADTPDNFQSRRPNTSFCFLDIRSPGLGDTAMYLCATSRDQGGNQPQHFGDGTRLSIL.

The table lists this clonotype with many counts. This sequence joins TRBV5-1 and TRBJ2-7; 12 nucleotides agree with TRBD2. The CDR3 extends over 18 amino acids. Trimming cost V 3 bases and J 3 bases; bases outside gene matches: 13. Germline CDR1 and CDR2: SGHRS and YFSETQ. CDR3 in DNA: TGCGCCAGCAGCTCCAGACTAGCGGGAGTCGGGTCTCTCTACGAGCAGTACTTC. Translated, it gives CASSSRLAGVGSLYEQYF. The full variable domain, with the rest looked up from reference TRBV5-1 and TRBJ2-7, is KAGVTQTPRYLIKTRGQQVTLSCSPISGHRSVSWYQQTPGQGLQFLFEYFSETQRNKGNFPGRFSGRQFSNSRSEMNVSTLELGDSALYLCASSSRLAGVGSLYEQYFGPGTRLTVT.

This chain connects TRBV20-1 to TRBJ2-1; 8 bases are shared with TRBD2. The CDR3 covers 15 residues. CDR1 and CDR2 from the germline V gene are DFQATT and SNEGSKA (reference sequence). CDR3 amino acids: CSVEGREGRYNEQFF. In DNA, the CDR3 is TGCAGCGTTGAAGGACGGGAGGGTCGGTACAATGAGCAGTTCTTC.

With respect to this clonotype: A read error may produce the germline difference seen at one junction end. CDR3: CANSYSGVPDRVNNYGYTF. The CDR3 region has the DNA TGTGCCAACAGTTACAGTGGGGTTCCGGACCGAGTGAACAACTATGGCTACACCTTC. This chain uses TRBV6-1 with TRBJ1-2; D is unresolved. The CDR3 length is 19 residues. Germline V gives CDR1 MNHNS, CDR2 SASEGT.

This clonotype was seen ten or more times. The chain combines TRBV7-9 with TRBJ2-7; D gene unclear. Germline lookup yields CDR1 SEHNR and CDR2 FQNEAQ (reference sequence). The V end was cut by 0 bases, the J end by 5 bases, with 2 bases between. The CDR3 contains 11 residues. CDR3 DNA sequence: TGTGCCAGCAGCTTAGCAAACGAGCAGTACTTC. It is translated as CASSLANEQYF.

The count of this clonotype is one. The V gene is TRBV10-3, the J gene TRBJ1-5; D remains ambiguous. The V end was cut by 4 bases, the J end by 3 bases, with 10 bases between. Per the germline V gene, CDR1 is ENHRY and CDR2 is SYGVKD. The CDR3 is 14 residues long. The CDR3 nucleotides read TGTGCCATCAGTGGGGAGCGGCCCAATCAGCCCCAGCATTTT. Translating it yields CAISGERPNQPQHF.

This clonotype was picked up a small number of times. The chain links TRBV6-2 or TRBV6-3 to TRBJ1-1; D ambiguous. Germline V gene data show CDR1 as MNHEY and CDR2 as SVGEGT. The germline V and J ends were trimmed by 5 bases and 6 bases, with 10 bases remaining between them. There are 12 residues in the CDR3. CDR3 bases: TGTGCCAGCAGTCCGATTGGCTCTGAAGCTTTCTTT. Its protein product is CASSPIGSEAFF.

This clonotype has a count of ten or more. The V call is TRBV5-1, the J call TRBJ1-2, with D hard to call. The ends were cut back, 2 bases at V and 1 base at J, with 6 bases in the middle. The germline gives CDR1 SGHRS, CDR2 YFSETQ. The CDR3 length is 13 residues. CDR3 DNA sequence: TGCGCCAGCAGCTTACTAGTTAACTATGGCTACACCTTC. Its protein product is CASSLLVNYGYTF. Full variable domain (outside the CDR3, taken from reference TRBV5-1 and TRBJ1-2): KAGVTQTPRYLIKTRGQQVTLSCSPISGHRSVSWYQQTPGQGLQFLFEYFSETQRNKGNFPGRFSGRQFSNSRSEMNVSTLELGDSALYLCASSLLVNYGYTFGSGTRLTVV.

This chain uses TRBV11-1 with TRBJ2-6; tentatively, D is TRBD2 (5 bases). The CDR3 runs to 16 residues. Trimming removed 0 bases from V and 4 bases from J, with 10 bases in between. Germline V lookup: CDR1 SGHAT, CDR2 FQDESV (reference sequence). The CDR3 DNA is TGTGCCAGCAGCTTAGCGCGGGTCCACGGGGCCAACGTCCTGACTTTC. This translates into CASSLARVHGANVLTF.

The chain employs TRBV2 and TRBJ2-6; maybe TRBD1 (6 bases). V was clipped by 8 bases and J by 3 bases, with 11 bases between them. The CDR3 is 14 residues long. The germline V gene encodes CDR1 SNHLY and CDR2 FYNNEI. CDR3 sequence reads: CASPRGNGANVLTF. CDR3 DNA: TGTGCCAGCCCCAGGGGAAATGGGGCCAACGTCCTGACTTTC.

The table lists this clonotype with many counts. The chain couples TRBV11-2 to TRBJ1-4; the D is unclear. This CDR3 spans 14 amino acids. Per the germline V gene, CDR1 is SGHAT and CDR2 is FQNNGV. V was cut by 5 bases and J by 8 bases, with 15 bases left in between. The CDR3 loop reads CASSPGYVVEKLFF. CDR3 bases: TGTGCCAGCAGCCCCGGGTACGTGGTCGAAAAACTGTTTTTT.

The chain is built from TRBV4-1 and TRBJ2-7; D is perhaps TRBD1 (7 bases). Germline V gene sequence: CDR1 MGHRA, CDR2 YSYEKL. The CDR3 covers 15 residues. Trimming removed 4 bases from V and 2 bases from J, with 15 bases in between. CDR3 sequence (DNA): TGCGCCAGCAGCCTTCACCCAGGGGGGCCCTACGAGCAGTACTTC. This encodes CASSLHPGGPYEQYF.

In DNA, the CDR3 is TGTGCCAGCAGCTTATGGGGAGCCTTGGACGAGCAGTACTTC. This codes for CASSLWGALDEQYF. The rearrangement uses TRBV7-9 and TRBJ2-7; D is possibly TRBD2 (5 bases). CDR1 and CDR2 (germline): SEHNR, FQNEAQ (reference sequence). With 2 bases removed from V and 5 bases from J, the gap between germline ends came to 13 bases. This CDR3 contains 14 residues. The entire variable domain, with the rest obtained from reference TRBV7-9 and TRBJ2-7, is as follows: DTGVSQNPRHKITKRGQNVTFRCDPISEHNRLYWYRQTLGQGPEFLTYFQNEAQLEKSRLLSDRFSAERPKGSFSTLEIQRTEQGDSAMYLCASSLWGALDEQYFGPGTRLTVT.